The 10 T cell receptor beta chains presented below share a single source sample, sequenced in a study of regulatory T cells. Amplification used 52 TRBV primers and 13 TRBJ primers. Data came from immunoSEQ multiplex PCR; TCRdb stores just in-frame clones and leaves some out. The sample consists of just over 20,000 clones, approximately 93% of them appearing once. Sequencing was carried out using CD8+ T cells sorted from blood. The receptors here all came from a child under 10 years old with CD3G deficiency.

This chain uses TRBV11-2 with TRBJ1-1; D is ambiguous. Trimming took 5 bases from V and 8 from J, leaving 24 bases between them. The CDR3 has 16 residues. Germline values: CDR1 SGHAT, CDR2 FQNNGV. CDR3 amino acids: CASSRGGNPAEPEAFF. The DNA for the CDR3 is TGTGCCAGCAGCCGGGGAGGAAATCCCGCCGAACCCGAAGCTTTCTTT.

The chain uses TRBV27 and TRBJ1-1; D not resolved. Looked up from germline, CDR1 is MNHEY and CDR2 is SMNVEV (reference sequence). This CDR3 is 13 amino acids long. V was pared by 2 bases and J by 1 base, with 5 bases between. The CDR3 DNA sequence: TGTGCCAGCAGTTTAGCCAGGAACACTGAAGCTTTCTTT. It codes for CASSLARNTEAFF.

In its sample, this clone was seen a few times. This same CDR3 is encoded by further DNA sequences in the sample. This chain uses TRBV19 with TRBJ2-7, with D possibly matching TRBD2 (5 bases). Germline assignment: CDR1 LNHDA and CDR2 SQIVND (reference sequence). CDR3 length: 12 residues. The V end was cut by 3 bases, the J end by 6 bases, with 9 bases between. The CDR3 sequence: CASSIGGGEQYF. CDR3 in DNA: TGTGCCAGTAGTATCGGAGGTGGCGAGCAGTACTTC.

This chain joins TRBV10-2 and TRBJ2-7; the D is unclear. The germline CDR1 and CDR2 sequences are WSHSY and SAAADI. The CDR3 loop spans 13 amino acids. V shed 4 bases and J shed 2 bases, with 9 bases lying between them. CDR3 residues: CASSVNGPYEQYF. Written as DNA, the CDR3 is TGCGCCAGCAGTGTCAACGGACCCTACGAGCAGTACTTC.

About this clone: A read error is likely, as this CDR3 ends without the conserved phenylalanine or tryptophan. The CDR3 nucleotides read TGTGCCAGCAGCTCCGATCCGATGACTGCCCCTAGGTACGAGCAGTACCTC. The encoded protein is CASSSDPMTAPRYEQYL. This chain joins TRBV7-8 and TRBJ2-7, with D unclear. Looked up from germline, CDR1 is SGHVS and CDR2 is FQNEAQ. The V and J ends lost 4 bases and 4 bases respectively, with 23 bases between them. The CDR3 contains 17 residues.

This sequence joins TRBV28 and TRBJ2-7; unclear D gene. V lost 5 bases, J lost 6 bases, and 17 bases lay in between. The CDR3 consists of 14 residues. From germline, CDR1 is MDHEN and CDR2 SYDVKM. This CDR3 is CASSGLLGSREQYF. Here the CDR3 DNA reads TGTGCCAGCAGTGGCTTACTGGGGTCGCGCGAGCAGTACTTC.

The chain employs TRBV10-1 and TRBJ2-7; D may be TRBD1 or TRBD2 (5 bases each). Germline loops: CDR1 WNHNN, CDR2 SYGVQD (reference sequence). The CDR3 totals 15 residues. Trimming removed 5 bases at V and 3 bases at J, with 17 bases between. CDR3 residues: CASSLGATIFYEQYF. The CDR3 DNA follows: TGCGCCAGCAGTCTCGGGGCCACCATCTTCTACGAGCAGTACTTC.

V gene TRBV28 combines with J gene TRBJ2-7; weak D call: TRBD2 (5 bases). V lost 1 base and J lost 5, with 15 bases in between. Germline V gives CDR1 MDHEN, CDR2 SYDVKM. CDR3 length equals 15 residues. CDR3 region: CASSLYGEIGNEQYF. The CDR3 DNA sequence: TGTGCCAGCAGTTTATACGGGGAAATTGGGAACGAGCAGTACTTC.

The V call is TRBV19, the J call TRBJ2-1; TRBD1 matches at 8 bases. The V gene end was trimmed by 10 bases and the J gene end by 7 bases; junction bases not matched to a gene: 6. There are 12 residues in the CDR3. Germline-derived CDR1 and CDR2 are LNHDA and SQIVND (reference sequence). This CDR3 is CATGQGANEQFF. The CDR3 DNA reads TGTGCCACTGGACAGGGCGCGAATGAGCAGTTCTTC. Looking up the rest from reference TRBV19 and TRBJ2-1 gives the full variable domain: DGGITQSPKYLFRKEGQNVTLSCEQNLNHDAMYWYRQDPGQGLRLIYYSQIVNDFQKGDIAEGYSVSREKKESFPLTVTSAQKNPTAFYLCATGQGANEQFFGPGTRLTVL.

This chain links TRBV7-8 with TRBJ2-3; D is perhaps TRBD1 or TRBD2 (6 bases each). This CDR3 has 15 residues. The V and J ends lost 2 bases and 2 bases respectively, with 11 bases between them. Germline-derived CDR1 and CDR2 are SGHVS and FQNEAQ. CDR3 sequence (DNA): TGTGCCAGCAGCTTACTCGGGGGCCACACAGATACGCAGTATTTT. Translating gives CASSLLGGHTDTQYF.